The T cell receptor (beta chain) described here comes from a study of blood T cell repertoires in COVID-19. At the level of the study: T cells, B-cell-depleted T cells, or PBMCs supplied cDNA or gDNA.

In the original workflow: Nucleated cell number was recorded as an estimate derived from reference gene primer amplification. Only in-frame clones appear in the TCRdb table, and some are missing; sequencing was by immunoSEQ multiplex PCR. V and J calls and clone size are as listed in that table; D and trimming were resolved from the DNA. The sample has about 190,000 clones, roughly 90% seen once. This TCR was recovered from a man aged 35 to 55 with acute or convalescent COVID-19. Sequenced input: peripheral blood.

In DNA form, the CDR3 reads TGTGCCAGCAGCTTGGCGGACAGACTCTACACAGATACGCAGTATTTT. It specifies CASSLADRLYTDTQYF. The V call is TRBV13, the J call TRBJ2-3; tentative D call: TRBD1 (6 bases). The CDR3 is 16 amino acids. The germline V and J ends were trimmed by 3 bases and 2 bases, with 15 bases remaining between them. Germline V gene lookup returns CDR1 PRHDT and CDR2 FYEKMQ (reference sequence).